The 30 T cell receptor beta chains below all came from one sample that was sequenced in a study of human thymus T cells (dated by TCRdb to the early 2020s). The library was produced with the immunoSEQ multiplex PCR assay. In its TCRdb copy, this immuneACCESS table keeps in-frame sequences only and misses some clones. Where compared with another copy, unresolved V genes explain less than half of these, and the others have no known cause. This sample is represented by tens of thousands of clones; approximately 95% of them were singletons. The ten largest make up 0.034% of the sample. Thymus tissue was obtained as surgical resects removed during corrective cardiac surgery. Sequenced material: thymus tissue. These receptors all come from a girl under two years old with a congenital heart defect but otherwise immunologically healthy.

CDR3 region: CASSKEGSRANF. The CDR3 DNA follows: TGTGCCAGCAGCAAAGAAGGAAGCAGGGCGAACTTC. The rearrangement links TRBV21-1 to TRBJ1-2; the table's D call, TRBD1, was not checked against the DNA. TRBV21-1 corresponds to a pseudogene. CDR3 length: 12 amino acids.

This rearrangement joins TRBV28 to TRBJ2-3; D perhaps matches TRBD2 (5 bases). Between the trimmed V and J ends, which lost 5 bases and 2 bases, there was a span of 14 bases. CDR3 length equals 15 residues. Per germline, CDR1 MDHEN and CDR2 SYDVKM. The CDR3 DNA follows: TGTGCCAGCAGTCTCCGGGATCACCTCACAGATACGCAGTATTTT. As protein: CASSLRDHLTDTQYF.

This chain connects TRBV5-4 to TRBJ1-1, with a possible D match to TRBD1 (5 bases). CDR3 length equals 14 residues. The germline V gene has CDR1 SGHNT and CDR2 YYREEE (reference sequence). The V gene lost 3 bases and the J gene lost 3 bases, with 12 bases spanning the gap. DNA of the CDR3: TGTGCCAGCAGCTGGGACCGACGACACACTGAAGCTTTCTTT. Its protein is CASSWDRRHTEAFF. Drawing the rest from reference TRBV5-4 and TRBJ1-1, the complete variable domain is ETGVTQSPTHLIKTRGQQVTLRCSSQSGHNTVSWYQQALGQGPQFIFQYYREEENGRGNFPPRFSGLQFPNYSSELNVNALELDDSALYLCASSWDRRHTEAFFGQGTRLTVV.

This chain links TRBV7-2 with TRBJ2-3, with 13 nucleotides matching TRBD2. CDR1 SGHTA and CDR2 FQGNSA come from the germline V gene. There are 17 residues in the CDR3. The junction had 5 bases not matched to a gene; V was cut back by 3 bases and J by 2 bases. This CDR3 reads CASSFTSGRALTDTQYF. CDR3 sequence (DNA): TGTGCCAGCAGCTTTACTAGCGGGAGGGCCCTCACAGATACGCAGTATTTT.

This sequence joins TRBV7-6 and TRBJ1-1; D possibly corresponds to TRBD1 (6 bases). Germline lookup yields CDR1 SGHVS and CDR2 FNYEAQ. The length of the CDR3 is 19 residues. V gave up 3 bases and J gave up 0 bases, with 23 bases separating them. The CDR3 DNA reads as TGTGCCAGCAGCTTGCATCGAGCCACCGCGGGGGCAATGAACACTGAAGCTTTCTTT. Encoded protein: CASSLHRATAGAMNTEAFF.

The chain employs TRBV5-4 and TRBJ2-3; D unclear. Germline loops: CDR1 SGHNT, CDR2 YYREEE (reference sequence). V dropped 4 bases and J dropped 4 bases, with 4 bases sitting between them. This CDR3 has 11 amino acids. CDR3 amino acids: CASSGADTQYF. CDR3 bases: TGTGCCAGCAGCGGCGCAGATACGCAGTATTTT.

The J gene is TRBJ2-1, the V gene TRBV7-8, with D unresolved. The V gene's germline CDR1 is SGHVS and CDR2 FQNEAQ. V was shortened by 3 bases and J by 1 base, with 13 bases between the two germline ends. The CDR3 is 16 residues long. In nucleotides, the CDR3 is TGTGCCAGCAGCTTCCAACCCCGGAGTTCCTACAATGAGCAGTTCTTC. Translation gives CASSFQPRSSYNEQFF. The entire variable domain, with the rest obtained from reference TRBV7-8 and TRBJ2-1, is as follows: GAGVSQSPRYKVAKRGQDVALRCDPISGHVSLFWYQQALGQGPEFLTYFQNEAQLDKSGLPSDRFFAERPEGSVSTLKIQRTQQEDSAVYLCASSFQPRSSYNEQFFGPGTRLTVL.

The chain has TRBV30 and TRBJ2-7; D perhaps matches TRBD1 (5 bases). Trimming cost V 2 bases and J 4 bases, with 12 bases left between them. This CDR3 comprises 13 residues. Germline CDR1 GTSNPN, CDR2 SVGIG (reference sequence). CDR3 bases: TGTGCCTGGAGTAGGCAGGGTGATTACGAGCAGTACTTC. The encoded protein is CAWSRQGDYEQYF. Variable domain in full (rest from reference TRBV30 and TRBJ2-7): SQTIHQWPATLVQPVGSPLSLECTVEGTSNPNLYWYRQAAGRGLQLLFYSVGIGQISSEVPQNLSASRPQDRQFILSSKKLLLSDSGFYLCAWSRQGDYEQYFGPGTRLTVT.

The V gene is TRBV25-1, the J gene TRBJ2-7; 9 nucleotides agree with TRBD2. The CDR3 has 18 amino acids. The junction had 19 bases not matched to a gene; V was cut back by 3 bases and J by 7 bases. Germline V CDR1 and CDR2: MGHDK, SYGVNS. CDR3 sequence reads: CASSEGGSGRLGLGEQYF. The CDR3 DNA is TGTGCCAGCAGTGAGGGGGGTAGCGGGAGACTCGGGCTGGGGGAGCAGTACTTC.

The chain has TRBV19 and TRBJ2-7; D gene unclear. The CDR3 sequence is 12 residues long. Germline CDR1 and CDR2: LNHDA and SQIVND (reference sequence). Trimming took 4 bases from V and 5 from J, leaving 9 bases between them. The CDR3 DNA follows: TGTGCCAGTAGTAAGCAGGAAGACGAGCAGTACTTC. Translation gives CASSKQEDEQYF. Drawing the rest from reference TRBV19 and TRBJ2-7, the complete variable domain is DGGITQSPKYLFRKEGQNVTLSCEQNLNHDAMYWYRQDPGQGLRLIYYSQIVNDFQKGDIAEGYSVSREKKESFPLTVTSAQKNPTAFYLCASSKQEDEQYFGPGTRLTVT.

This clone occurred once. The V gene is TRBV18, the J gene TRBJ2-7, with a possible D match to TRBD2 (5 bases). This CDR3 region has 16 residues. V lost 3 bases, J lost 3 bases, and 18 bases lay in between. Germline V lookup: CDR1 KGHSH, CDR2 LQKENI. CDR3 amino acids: CASSPRFPSADYEQYF. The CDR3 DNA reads TGTGCCAGCTCACCCCGGTTCCCCTCAGCGGACTACGAGCAGTACTTC.

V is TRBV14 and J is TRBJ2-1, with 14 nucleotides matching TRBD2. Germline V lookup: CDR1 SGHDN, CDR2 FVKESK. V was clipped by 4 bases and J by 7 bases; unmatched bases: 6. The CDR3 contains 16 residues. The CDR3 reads CASSLRLAGGGNEQFF. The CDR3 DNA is TGTGCCAGCAGCCTCAGACTAGCGGGAGGGGGAAATGAGCAGTTCTTC.

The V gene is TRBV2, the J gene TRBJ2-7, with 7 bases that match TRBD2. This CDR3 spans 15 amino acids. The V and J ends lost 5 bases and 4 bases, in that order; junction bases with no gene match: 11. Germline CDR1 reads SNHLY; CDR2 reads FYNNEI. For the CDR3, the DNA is TGTGCCAGCAGTCCCCTCGGCCCAGCGGGGTACGAGCAGTACTTC. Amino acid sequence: CASSPLGPAGYEQYF. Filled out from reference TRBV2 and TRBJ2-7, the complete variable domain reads EPEVTQTPSHQVTQMGQEVILRCVPISNHLYFYWYRQILGQKVEFLVSFYNNEISEKSEIFDDQFSVERPDGSNFTLKIRSTKLEDSAMYFCASSPLGPAGYEQYFGPGTRLTVT.

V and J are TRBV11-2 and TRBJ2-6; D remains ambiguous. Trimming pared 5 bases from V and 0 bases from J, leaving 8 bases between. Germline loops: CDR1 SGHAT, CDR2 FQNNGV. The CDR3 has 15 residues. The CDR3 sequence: CASSEPDSGANVLTF. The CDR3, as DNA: TGTGCCAGCAGCGAACCAGACTCTGGGGCCAACGTCCTGACTTTC.

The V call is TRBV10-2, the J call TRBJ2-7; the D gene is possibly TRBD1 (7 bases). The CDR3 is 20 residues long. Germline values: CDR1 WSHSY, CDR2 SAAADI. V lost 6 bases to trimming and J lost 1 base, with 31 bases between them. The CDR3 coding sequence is TGCGCCAGCAGGGAATTTCAGGGGGGCATTCCTACGAGACATTCCTACGAGCAGTACTTC. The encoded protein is CASREFQGGIPTRHSYEQYF.

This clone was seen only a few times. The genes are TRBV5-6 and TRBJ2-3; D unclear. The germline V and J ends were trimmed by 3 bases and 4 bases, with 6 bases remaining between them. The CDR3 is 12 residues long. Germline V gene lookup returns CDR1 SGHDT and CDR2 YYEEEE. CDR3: CASSSRPDTQYF. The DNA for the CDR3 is TGTGCCAGCAGCTCTCGACCAGATACGCAGTATTTT.

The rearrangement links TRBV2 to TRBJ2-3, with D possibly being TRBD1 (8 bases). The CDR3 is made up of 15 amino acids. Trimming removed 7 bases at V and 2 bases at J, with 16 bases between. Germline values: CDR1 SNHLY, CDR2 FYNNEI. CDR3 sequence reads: CASMGQAGVTDTQYF. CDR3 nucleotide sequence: TGTGCCAGCATGGGACAGGCGGGAGTCACAGATACGCAGTATTTT. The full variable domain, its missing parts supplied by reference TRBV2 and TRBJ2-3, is EPEVTQTPSHQVTQMGQEVILRCVPISNHLYFYWYRQILGQKVEFLVSFYNNEISEKSEIFDDQFSVERPDGSNFTLKIRSTKLEDSAMYFCASMGQAGVTDTQYFGPGTRLTVL.

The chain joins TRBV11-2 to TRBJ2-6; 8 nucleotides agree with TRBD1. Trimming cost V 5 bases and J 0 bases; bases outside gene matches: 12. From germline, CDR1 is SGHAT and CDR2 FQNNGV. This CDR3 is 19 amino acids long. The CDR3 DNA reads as TGTGCCAGCAGCCCCCCCCGACAGGGGTCCTTCTCTGGGGCCAACGTCCTGACTTTC. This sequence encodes CASSPPRQGSFSGANVLTF.

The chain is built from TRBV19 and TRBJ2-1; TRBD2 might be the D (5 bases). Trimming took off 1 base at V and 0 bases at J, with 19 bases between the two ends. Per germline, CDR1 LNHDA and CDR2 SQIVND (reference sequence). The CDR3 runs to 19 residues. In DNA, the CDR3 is TGTGCCAGTAGTATAGTTACGGACTTTTCCCCGAGCTCCTACAATGAGCAGTTCTTC. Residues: CASSIVTDFSPSSYNEQFF.

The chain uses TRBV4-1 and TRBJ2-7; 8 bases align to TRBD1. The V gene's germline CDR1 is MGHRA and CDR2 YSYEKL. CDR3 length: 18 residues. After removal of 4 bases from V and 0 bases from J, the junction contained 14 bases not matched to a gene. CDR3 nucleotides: TGCGCCAGCAGCCTAGGATTCCACAGGGGGAATATCTCCTACGAGCAGTACTTC. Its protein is CASSLGFHRGNISYEQYF.

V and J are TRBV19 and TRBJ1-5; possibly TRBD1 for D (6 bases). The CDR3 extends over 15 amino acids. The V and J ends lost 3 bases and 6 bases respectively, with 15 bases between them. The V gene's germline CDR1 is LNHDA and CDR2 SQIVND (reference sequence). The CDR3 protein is CASSMSRGHSQPQHF. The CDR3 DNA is TGTGCCAGTAGTATGTCCAGGGGACATAGTCAGCCCCAGCATTTT. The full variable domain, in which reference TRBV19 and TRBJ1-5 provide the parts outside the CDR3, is DGGITQSPKYLFRKEGQNVTLSCEQNLNHDAMYWYRQDPGQGLRLIYYSQIVNDFQKGDIAEGYSVSREKKESFPLTVTSAQKNPTAFYLCASSMSRGHSQPQHFGDGTRLSIL.

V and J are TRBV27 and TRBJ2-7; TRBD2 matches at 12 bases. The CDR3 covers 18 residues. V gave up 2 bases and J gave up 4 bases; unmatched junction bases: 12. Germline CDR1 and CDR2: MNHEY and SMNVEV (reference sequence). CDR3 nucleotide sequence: TGTGCCAGCAGTTTACGTCTAGCGGGAGGGCCGGGGTCTTACGAGCAGTACTTC. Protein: CASSLRLAGGPGSYEQYF.

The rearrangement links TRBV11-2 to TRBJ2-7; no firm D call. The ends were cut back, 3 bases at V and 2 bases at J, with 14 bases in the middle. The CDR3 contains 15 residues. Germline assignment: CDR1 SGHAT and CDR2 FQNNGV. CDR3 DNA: TGTGCCAGCAGCTTCGAACATTTTGGTACCTACGAGCAGTACTTC. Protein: CASSFEHFGTYEQYF.

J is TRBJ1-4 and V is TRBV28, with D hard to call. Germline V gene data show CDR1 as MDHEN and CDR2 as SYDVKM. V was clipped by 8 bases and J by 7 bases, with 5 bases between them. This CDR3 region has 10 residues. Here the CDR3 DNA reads TGTGCCAGCGCGGGTGAAAAACTGTTTTTT. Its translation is CASAGEKLFF. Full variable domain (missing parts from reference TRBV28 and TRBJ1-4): DVKVTQSSRYLVKRTGEKVFLECVQDMDHENMFWYRQDPGLGLRLIYFSYDVKMKEKGDIPEGYSVSREKKERFSLILESASTNQTSMYLCASAGEKLFFGSGTQLSVL.

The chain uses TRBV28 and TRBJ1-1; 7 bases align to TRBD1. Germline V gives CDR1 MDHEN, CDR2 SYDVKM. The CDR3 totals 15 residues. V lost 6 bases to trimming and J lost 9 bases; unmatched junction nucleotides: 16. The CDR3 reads CASSPGEEGALKAFF. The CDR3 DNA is TGTGCCAGCAGCCCAGGGGAGGAGGGGGCCTTAAAAGCTTTCTTT.

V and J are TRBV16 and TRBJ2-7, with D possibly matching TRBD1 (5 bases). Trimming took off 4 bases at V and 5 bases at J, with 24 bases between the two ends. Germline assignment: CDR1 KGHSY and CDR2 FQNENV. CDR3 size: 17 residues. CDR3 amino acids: CASSPPPFGRVSHEQYF. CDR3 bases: TGTGCCAGCAGCCCTCCACCCTTCGGCAGGGTAAGCCACGAGCAGTACTTC.

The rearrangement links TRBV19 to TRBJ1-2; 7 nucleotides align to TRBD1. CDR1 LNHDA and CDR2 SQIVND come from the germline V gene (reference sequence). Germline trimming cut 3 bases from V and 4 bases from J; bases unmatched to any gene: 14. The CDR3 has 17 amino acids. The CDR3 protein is CASSIDMWDRRIYGYTF. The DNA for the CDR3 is TGTGCCAGTAGTATCGACATGTGGGACAGAAGGATCTATGGCTACACCTTC.

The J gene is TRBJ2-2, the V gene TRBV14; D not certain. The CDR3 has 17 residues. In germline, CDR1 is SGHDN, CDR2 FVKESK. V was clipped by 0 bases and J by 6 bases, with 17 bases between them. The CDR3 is CASSQDPRVPSAGELFF. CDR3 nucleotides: TGTGCCAGCAGCCAAGATCCGCGAGTGCCGAGCGCCGGGGAGCTGTTTTTT. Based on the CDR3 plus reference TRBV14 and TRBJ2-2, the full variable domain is EAGVTQFPSHSVIEKGQTVTLRCDPISGHDNLYWYRRVMGKEIKFLLHFVKESKQDESGMPNNRFLAERTGGTYSTLKVQPAELEDSGVYFCASSQDPRVPSAGELFFGEGSRLTVL.

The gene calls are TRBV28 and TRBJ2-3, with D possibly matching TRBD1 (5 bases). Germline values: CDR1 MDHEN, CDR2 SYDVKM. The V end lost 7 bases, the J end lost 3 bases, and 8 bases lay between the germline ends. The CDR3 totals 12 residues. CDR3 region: CASIGATDTQYF. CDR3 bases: TGTGCCAGCATAGGGGCTACAGATACGCAGTATTTT. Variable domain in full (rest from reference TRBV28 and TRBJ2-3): DVKVTQSSRYLVKRTGEKVFLECVQDMDHENMFWYRQDPGLGLRLIYFSYDVKMKEKGDIPEGYSVSREKKERFSLILESASTNQTSMYLCASIGATDTQYFGPGTRLTVL.

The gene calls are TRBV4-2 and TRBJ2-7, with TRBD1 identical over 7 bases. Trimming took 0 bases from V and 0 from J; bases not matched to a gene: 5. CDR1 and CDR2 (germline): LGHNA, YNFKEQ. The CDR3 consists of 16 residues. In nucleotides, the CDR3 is TGTGCCAGCAGCCAAGACAAGACAGGGAGCTCCTACGAGCAGTACTTC. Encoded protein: CASSQDKTGSSYEQYF.